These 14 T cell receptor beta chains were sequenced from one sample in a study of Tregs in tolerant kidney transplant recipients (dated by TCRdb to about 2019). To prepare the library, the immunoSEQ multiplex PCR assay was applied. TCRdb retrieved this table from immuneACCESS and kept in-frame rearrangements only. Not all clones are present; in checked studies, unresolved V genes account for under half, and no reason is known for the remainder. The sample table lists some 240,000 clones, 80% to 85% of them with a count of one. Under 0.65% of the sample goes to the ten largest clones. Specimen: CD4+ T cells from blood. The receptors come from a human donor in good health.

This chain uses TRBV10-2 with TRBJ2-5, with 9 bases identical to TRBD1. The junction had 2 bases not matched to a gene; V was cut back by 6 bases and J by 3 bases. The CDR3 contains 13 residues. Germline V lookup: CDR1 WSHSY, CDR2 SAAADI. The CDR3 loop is CASSGDREETQYF. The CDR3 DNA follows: TGCGCCAGCAGCGGGGACAGGGAAGAGACCCAGTACTTC.

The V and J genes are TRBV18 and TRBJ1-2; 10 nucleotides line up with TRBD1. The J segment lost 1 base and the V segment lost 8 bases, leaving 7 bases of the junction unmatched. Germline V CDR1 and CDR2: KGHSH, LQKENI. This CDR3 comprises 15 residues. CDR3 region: CASRDRGDFNYGYTF. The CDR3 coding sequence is TGTGCCAGCCGGGACAGGGGAGATTTTAACTATGGCTACACCTTC. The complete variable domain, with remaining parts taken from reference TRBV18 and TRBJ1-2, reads NAGVMQNPRHLVRRRGQEARLRCSPMKGHSHVYWYRQLPEEGLKFMVYLQKENIIDESGMPKERFSAEFPKEGPSILRIQQVVRGDSAAYFCASRDRGDFNYGYTFGSGTRLTVV.

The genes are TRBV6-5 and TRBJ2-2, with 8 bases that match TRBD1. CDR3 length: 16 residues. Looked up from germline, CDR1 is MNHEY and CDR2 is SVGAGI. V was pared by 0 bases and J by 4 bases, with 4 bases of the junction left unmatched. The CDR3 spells CASSYSDRVGTGELFF. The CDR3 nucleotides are TGTGCCAGCAGTTACTCGGACAGGGTTGGCACCGGGGAGCTGTTTTTT.

This chain's CDR3 is CASHPAGTDTQYF. The CDR3 bases are TGCGCCAGCCACCCGGCAGGAACAGATACGCAGTATTTT. This chain uses TRBV5-1 with TRBJ2-3; no clear D gene. Looked up from germline, CDR1 is SGHRS and CDR2 is YFSETQ. Trimming removed 7 bases at V and 3 bases at J, with 12 bases between. The CDR3 covers 13 residues.

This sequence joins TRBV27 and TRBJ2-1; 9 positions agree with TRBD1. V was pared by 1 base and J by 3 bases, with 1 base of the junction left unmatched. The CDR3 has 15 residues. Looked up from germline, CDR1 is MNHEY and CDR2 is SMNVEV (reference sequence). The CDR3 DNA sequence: TGTGCCAGCAGTTTATGGGGACAGGGCTACAATGAGCAGTTCTTC. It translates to CASSLWGQGYNEQFF.

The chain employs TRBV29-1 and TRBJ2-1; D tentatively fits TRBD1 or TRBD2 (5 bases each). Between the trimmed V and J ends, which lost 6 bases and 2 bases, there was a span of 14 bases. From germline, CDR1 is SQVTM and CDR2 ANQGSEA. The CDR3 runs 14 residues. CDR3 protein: CSVGLPRAYNEQFF. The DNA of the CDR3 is TGCAGCGTCGGACTTCCCAGGGCCTACAATGAGCAGTTCTTC.

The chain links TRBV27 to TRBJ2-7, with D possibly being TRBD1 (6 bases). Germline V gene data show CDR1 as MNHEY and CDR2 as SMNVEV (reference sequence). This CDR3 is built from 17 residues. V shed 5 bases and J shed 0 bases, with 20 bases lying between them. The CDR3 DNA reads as TGTGCCAGCAGTCGAGGGGGATGGTTCGAGGACTCCTACGAGCAGTACTTC. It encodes CASSRGGWFEDSYEQYF.

The DNA for the CDR3 is TGTGCCAGCAGTTACAACGCGGACACTGAAGCTTTCTTT. As protein: CASSYNADTEAFF. The chain is built from TRBV6-5 and TRBJ1-1; D call uncertain. The germline gives CDR1 MNHEY, CDR2 SVGAGI. V lost 2 bases and J 3 bases, leaving 7 bases between the germline ends. This CDR3 comprises 13 residues.

Here the CDR3 reads CASSYGTGNRGPEAFF. The CDR3 coding sequence is TGTGCCAGCAGTTACGGCACAGGCAATCGAGGTCCTGAAGCTTTCTTT. V and J are TRBV6-5 and TRBJ1-1, with D possibly TRBD1 on 5 matching bases. The CDR3 runs to 16 residues. V was trimmed by 2 bases and J by 6 bases, leaving 19 bases between them. Germline CDR1 is MNHEY and CDR2 is SVGAGI.

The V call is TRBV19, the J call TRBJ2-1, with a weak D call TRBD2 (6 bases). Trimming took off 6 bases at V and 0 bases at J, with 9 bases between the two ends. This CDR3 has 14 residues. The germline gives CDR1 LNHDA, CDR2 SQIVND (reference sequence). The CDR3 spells CASRAGSSYNEQFF. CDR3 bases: TGTGCCAGTAGGGCCGGGAGCTCCTACAATGAGCAGTTCTTC. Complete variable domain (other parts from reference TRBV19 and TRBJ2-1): DGGITQSPKYLFRKEGQNVTLSCEQNLNHDAMYWYRQDPGQGLRLIYYSQIVNDFQKGDIAEGYSVSREKKESFPLTVTSAQKNPTAFYLCASRAGSSYNEQFFGPGTRLTVL.

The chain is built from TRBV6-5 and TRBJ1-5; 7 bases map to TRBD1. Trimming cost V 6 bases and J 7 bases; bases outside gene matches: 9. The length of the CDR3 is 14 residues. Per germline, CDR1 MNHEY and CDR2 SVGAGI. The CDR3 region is CASSTRTGRQPQHF. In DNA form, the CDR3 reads TGTGCCAGCAGCACTAGGACAGGACGACAGCCCCAGCATTTT.

The CDR3: CASSLEAGGLTGELFF. In DNA form, the CDR3 reads TGCGCCAGCAGCTTGGAGGCGGGGGGACTCACCGGGGAGCTGTTTTTT. V gene TRBV5-1 combines with J gene TRBJ2-2; 8 bases align to TRBD2. CDR3 length: 16 residues. After removal of 0 bases from V and 4 bases from J, the junction contained 5 bases not matched to a gene. Germline values: CDR1 SGHRS, CDR2 YFSETQ.

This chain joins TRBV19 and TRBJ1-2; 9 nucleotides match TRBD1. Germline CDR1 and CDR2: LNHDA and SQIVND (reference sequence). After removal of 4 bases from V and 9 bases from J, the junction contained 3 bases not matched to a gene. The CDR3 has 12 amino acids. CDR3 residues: CASSTGTGRYTF. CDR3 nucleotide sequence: TGTGCCAGTAGTACAGGGACAGGGCGCTACACCTTC.

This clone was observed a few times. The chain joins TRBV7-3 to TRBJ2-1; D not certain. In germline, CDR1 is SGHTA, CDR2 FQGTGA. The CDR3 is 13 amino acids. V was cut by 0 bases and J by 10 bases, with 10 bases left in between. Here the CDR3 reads CASSLTLGLEQFF. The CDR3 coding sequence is TGTGCCAGCAGCTTAACACTGGGGTTGGAGCAGTTCTTC.